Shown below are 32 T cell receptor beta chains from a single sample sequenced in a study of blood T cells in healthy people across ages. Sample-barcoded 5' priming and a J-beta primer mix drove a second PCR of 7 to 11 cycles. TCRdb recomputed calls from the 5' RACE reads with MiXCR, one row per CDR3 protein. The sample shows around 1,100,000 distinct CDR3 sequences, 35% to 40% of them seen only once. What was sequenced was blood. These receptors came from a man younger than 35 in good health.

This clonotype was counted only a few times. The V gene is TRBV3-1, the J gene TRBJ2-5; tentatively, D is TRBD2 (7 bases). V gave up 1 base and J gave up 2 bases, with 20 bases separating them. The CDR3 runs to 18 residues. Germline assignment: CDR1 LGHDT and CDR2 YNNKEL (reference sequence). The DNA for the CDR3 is TGTGCCAGCAGCCAAGTGGGAAGGGGGACTACAATTCAAGAGACCCAGTACTTC. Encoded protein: CASSQVGRGTTIQETQYF.

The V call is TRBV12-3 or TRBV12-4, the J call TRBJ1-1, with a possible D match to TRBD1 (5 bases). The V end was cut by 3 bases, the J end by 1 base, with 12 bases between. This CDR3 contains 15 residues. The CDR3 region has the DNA TGTGCCAGCAGTTTGAGGGGACGGTGGAACACTGAAGCTTTCTTT. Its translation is CASSLRGRWNTEAFF.

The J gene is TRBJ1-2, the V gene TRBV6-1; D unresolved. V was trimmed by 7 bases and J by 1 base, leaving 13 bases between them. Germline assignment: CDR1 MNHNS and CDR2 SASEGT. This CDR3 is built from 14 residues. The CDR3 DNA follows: TGTGCCAGCACCGCTTACAGTCATAACTATGGCTACACCTTC. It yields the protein CASTAYSHNYGYTF.

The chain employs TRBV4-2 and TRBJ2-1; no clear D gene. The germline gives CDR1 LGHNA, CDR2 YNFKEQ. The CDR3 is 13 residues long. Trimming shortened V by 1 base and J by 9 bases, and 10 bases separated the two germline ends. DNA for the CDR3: TGTGCCAGCAGCCAAGCGGGCCGGAGTGAGCAGTTCTTC. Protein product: CASSQAGRSEQFF.

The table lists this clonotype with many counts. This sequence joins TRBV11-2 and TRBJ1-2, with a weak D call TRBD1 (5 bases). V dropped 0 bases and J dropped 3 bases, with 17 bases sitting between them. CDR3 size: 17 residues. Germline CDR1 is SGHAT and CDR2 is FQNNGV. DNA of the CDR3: TGTGCCAGCAGCTTAGATATAGGGGAGGCGGCGGACTATGGCTACACCTTC. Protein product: CASSLDIGEAADYGYTF.

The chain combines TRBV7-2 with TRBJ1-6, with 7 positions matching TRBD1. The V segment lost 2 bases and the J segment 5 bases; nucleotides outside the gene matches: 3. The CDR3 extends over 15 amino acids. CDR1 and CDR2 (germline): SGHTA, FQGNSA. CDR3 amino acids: CASSLRGQHNSPLHF. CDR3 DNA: TGTGCCAGCAGCTTAAGGGGACAGCATAATTCACCCCTCCACTTT.

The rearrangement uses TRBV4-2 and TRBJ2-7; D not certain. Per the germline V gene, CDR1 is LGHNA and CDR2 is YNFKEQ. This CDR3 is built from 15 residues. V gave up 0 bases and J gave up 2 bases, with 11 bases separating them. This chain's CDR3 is CASSQDGQVAYEQYF. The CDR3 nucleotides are TGTGCCAGCAGCCAAGATGGGCAGGTGGCCTACGAGCAGTACTTC.

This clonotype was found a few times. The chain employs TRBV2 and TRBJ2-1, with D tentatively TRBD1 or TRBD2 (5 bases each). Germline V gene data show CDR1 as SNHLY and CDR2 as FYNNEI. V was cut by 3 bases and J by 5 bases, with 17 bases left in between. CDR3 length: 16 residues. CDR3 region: CASSDPLGAPDNEQFF. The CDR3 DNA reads TGTGCCAGCAGTGATCCCCTCGGGGCGCCAGACAATGAGCAGTTCTTC.

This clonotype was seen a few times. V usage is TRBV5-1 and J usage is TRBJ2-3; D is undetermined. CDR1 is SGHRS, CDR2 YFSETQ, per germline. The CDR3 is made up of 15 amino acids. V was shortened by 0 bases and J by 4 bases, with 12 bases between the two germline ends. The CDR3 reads CASSLDDPLADTQYF. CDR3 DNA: TGCGCCAGCAGCTTGGACGATCCTCTCGCAGATACGCAGTATTTT.

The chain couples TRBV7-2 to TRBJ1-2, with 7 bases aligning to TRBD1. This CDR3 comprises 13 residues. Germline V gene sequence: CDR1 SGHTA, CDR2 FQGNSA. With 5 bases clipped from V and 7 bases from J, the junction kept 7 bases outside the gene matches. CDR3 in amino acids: CASSVKGAIGYTF. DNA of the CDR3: TGTGCCAGCAGCGTTAAGGGGGCGATTGGCTACACCTTC. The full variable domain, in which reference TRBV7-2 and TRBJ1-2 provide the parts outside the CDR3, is GAGVSQSPSNKVTEKGKDVELRCDPISGHTALYWYRQSLGQGLEFLIYFQGNSAPDKSGLPSDRFSAERTGGSVSTLTIQRTQQEDSAVYLCASSVKGAIGYTFGSGTRLTVV.

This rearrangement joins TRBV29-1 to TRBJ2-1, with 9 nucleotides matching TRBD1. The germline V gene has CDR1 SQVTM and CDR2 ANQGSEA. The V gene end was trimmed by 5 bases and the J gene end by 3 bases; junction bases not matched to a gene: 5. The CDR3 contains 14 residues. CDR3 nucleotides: TGCAGCGTTTTCGGACAGGGGCTCTACAATGAGCAGTTCTTC. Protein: CSVFGQGLYNEQFF.

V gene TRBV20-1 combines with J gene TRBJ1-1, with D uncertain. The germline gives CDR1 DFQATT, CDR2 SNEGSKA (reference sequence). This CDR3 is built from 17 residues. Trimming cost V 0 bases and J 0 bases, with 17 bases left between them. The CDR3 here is CSAREGSIRPMNTEAFF. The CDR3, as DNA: TGCAGTGCTAGAGAGGGGTCCATCCGACCTATGAACACTGAAGCTTTCTTT.

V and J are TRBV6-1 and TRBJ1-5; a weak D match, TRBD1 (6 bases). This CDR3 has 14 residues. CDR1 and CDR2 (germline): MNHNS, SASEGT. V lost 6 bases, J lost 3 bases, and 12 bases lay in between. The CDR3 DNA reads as TGTGCCAGCAGGGACAGCAGCCTCAATCAGCCCCAGCATTTT. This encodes CASRDSSLNQPQHF.

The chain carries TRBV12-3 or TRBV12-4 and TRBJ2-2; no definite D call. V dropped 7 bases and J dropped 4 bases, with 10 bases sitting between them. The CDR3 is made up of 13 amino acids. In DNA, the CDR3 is TGTGCCAGCACCTCAAGTGTCACCGGGGAGCTGTTTTTT. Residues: CASTSSVTGELFF.

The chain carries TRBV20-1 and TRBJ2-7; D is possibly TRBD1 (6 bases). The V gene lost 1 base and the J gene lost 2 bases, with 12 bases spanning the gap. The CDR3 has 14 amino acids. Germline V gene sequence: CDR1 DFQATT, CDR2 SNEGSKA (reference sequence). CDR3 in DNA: TGCAGTGCTAGAGTCAGGGGACCCGCCTACGAGCAGTACTTC. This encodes CSARVRGPAYEQYF.

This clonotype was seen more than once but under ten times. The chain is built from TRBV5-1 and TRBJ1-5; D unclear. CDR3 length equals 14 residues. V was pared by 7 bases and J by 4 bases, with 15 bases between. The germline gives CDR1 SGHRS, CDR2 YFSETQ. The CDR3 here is CASSSGEGNQPQHF. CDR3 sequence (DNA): TGCGCCAGCTCATCTGGGGAAGGGAATCAGCCCCAGCATTTT.

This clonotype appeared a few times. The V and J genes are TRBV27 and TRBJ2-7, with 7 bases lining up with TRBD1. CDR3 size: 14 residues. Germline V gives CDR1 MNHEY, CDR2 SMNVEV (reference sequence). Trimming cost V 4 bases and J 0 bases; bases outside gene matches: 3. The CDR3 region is CASSSGQSSYEQYF. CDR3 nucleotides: TGTGCCAGCAGTTCGGGACAGAGCTCCTACGAGCAGTACTTC.

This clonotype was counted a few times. The CDR3: CASKVAGTYNEQFF. CDR3 sequence (DNA): TGTGCCAGCAAAGTGGCAGGGACCTACAATGAGCAGTTCTTC. The V gene is TRBV6-6, the J gene TRBJ2-1, with a weak D call TRBD1 (5 bases). V lost 7 bases and J lost 2, with 12 bases in between. This CDR3 has 14 amino acids. The germline CDR1 and CDR2 sequences are MNHNY and SVGAGI (reference sequence).

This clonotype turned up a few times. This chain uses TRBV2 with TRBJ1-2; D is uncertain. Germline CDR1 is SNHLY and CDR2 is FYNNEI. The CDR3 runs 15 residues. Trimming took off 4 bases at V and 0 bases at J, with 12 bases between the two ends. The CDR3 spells CASSVGPPANYGYTF. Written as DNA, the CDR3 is TGTGCCAGCAGTGTGGGCCCACCCGCTAACTATGGCTACACCTTC. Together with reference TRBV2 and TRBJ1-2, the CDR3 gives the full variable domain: EPEVTQTPSHQVTQMGQEVILRCVPISNHLYFYWYRQILGQKVEFLVSFYNNEISEKSEIFDDQFSVERPDGSNFTLKIRSTKLEDSAMYFCASSVGPPANYGYTFGSGTRLTVV.

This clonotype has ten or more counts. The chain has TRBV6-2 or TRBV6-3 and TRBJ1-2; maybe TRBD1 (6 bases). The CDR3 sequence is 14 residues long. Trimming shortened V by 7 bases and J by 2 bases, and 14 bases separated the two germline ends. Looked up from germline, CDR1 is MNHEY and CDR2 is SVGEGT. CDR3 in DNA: TGTGCCAGCACCGGGGGACATACAAACTATGGCTACACCTTC. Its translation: CASTGGHTNYGYTF.

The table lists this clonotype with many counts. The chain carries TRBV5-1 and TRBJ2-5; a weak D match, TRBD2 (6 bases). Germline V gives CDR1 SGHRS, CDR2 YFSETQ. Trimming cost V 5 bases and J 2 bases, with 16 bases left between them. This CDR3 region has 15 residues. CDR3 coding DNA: TGCGCCAGCAGTTCAGGAGGGCGGTTACAAGAGACCCAGTACTTC. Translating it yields CASSSGGRLQETQYF.

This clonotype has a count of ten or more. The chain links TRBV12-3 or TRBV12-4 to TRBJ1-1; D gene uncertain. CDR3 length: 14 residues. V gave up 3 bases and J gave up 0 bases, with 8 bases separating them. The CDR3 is CASSFGNMNTEAFF. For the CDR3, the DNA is TGTGCCAGCAGTTTTGGAAACATGAACACTGAAGCTTTCTTT.

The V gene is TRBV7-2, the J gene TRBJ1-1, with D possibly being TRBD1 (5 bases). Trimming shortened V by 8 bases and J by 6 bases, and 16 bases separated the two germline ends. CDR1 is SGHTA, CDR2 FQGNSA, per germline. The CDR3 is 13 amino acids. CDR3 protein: CASAPPGGAEAFF. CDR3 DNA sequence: TGTGCCAGCGCCCCACCCGGAGGGGCTGAAGCTTTCTTT.

CDR3 in DNA: TGTGCCACCAGTATTGACAGGTCCGTCTCCTACAATGAGCAGTACTTC. Its translation is CATSIDRSVSYNEQYF. V usage is TRBV24-1 and J usage is TRBJ2-5, with D perhaps matching TRBD1 (6 bases). CDR3 size: 16 residues. V was shortened by 6 bases and J by 11 bases, with 27 bases between the two germline ends. Per germline, CDR1 KGHDR and CDR2 SFDVKD.

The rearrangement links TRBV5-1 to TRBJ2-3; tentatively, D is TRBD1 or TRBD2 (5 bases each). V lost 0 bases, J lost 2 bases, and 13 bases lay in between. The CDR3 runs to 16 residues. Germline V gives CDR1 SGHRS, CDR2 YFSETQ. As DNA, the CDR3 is TGCGCCAGCAGCTTGGCAGTCGGGGCCGTCACAGATACGCAGTATTTT. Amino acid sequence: CASSLAVGAVTDTQYF.

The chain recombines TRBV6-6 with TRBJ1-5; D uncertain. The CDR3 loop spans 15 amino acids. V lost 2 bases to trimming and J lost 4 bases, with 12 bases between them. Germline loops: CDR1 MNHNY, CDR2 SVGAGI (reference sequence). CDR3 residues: CASSYVSPLNQPQHF. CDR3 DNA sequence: TGTGCCAGCAGTTACGTCTCACCACTTAATCAGCCCCAGCATTTT.

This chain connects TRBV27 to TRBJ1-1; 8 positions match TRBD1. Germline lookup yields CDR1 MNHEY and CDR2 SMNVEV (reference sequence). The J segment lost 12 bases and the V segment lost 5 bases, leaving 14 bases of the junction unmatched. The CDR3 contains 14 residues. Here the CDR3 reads CASSVSQGALWSFF. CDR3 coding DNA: TGTGCCAGCAGTGTCTCGCAGGGGGCTCTATGGTCTTTCTTT.

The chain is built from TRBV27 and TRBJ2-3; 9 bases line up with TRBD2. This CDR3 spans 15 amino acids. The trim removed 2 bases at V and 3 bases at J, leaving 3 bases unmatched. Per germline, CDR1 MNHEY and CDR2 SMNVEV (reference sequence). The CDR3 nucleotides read TGTGCCAGCAGTTTAGCGGGGGGGTGGACAGATACGCAGTATTTT. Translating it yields CASSLAGGWTDTQYF.

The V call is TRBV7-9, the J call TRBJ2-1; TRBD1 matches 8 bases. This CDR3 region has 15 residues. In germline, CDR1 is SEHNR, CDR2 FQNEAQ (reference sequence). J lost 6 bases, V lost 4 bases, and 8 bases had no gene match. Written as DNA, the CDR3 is TGTGCCAGCAGCTCCCGGGACAGGTCTACCAATGAGCAGTTCTTC. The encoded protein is CASSSRDRSTNEQFF.

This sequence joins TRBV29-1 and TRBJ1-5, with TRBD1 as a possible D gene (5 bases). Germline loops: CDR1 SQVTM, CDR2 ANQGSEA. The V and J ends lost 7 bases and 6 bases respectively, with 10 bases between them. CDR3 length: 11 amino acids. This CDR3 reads CSAGAGQPQHF. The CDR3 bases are TGCAGCGCCGGGGCGGGTCAGCCCCAGCATTTT.

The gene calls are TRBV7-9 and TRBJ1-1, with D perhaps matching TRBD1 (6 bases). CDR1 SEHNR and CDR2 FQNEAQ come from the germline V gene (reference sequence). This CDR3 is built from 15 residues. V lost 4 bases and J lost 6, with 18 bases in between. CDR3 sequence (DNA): TGTGCCAGCAGCTCGTGGGGAGACAGGTTTGCTGAAGCTTTCTTT. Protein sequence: CASSSWGDRFAEAFF.

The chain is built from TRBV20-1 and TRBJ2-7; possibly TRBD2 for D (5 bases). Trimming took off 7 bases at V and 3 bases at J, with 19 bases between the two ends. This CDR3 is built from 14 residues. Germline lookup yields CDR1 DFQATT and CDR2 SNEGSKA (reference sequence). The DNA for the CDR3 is TGCAGTGTCCTTAGGGCCGGGGTTAGCTACGAGCAGTACTTC. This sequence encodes CSVLRAGVSYEQYF.